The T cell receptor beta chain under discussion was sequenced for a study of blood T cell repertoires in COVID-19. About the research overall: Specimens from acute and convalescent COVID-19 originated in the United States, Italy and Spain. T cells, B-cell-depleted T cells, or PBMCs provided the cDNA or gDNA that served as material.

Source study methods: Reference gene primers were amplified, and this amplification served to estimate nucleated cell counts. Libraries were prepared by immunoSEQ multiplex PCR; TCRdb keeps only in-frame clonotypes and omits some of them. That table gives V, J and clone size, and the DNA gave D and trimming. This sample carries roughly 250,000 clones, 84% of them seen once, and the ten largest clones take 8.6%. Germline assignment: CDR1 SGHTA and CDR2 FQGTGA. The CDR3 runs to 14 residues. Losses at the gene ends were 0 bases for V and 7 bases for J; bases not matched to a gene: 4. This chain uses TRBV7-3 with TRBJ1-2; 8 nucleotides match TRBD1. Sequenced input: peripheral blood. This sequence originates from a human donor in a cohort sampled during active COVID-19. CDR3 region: CASSLTAGGTGYTF. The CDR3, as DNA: TGTGCCAGCAGCTTAACGGCAGGGGGCACTGGCTACACCTTC. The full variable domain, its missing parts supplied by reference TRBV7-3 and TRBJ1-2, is GAGVSQTPSNKVTEKGKYVELRCDPISGHTALYWYRQSLGQGPEFLIYFQGTGAADDSGLPNDRFFAVRPEGSVSTLKIQRTERGDSAVYLCASSLTAGGTGYTFGSGTRLTVV.